A single sample is the source of the 5 T cell receptor beta chains below, sequenced in a study of cytomegalovirus exposure and HLA in healthy donors. PCR employed 60 Vbeta and 13 Jbeta primers. The data were produced by immunoSEQ multiplex PCR, yet TCRdb's version contains in-frame clones alone and is incomplete. The table includes approximately 75,000 clones, about 66% detected once. The sequenced sample was PBMCs. These receptors all stem from a man between 40 and 49 years old in good health and CMV-seropositive.

V and J are TRBV5-6 and TRBJ2-7, with D possibly TRBD2 on 5 matching bases. Germline CDR1 reads SGHDT; CDR2 reads YYEEEE. Trimming removed 0 bases at V and 0 bases at J, with 10 bases between. The CDR3 loop spans 15 amino acids. CDR3 DNA sequence: TGTGCCAGCAGCTTGGCCGGGGATAACTCCTACGAGCAGTACTTC. It translates to CASSLAGDNSYEQYF.

V and J are TRBV15 and TRBJ2-6; D remains ambiguous. The CDR3 length is 15 residues. Trimming took 0 bases from V and 0 from J, leaving 3 bases between them. Per germline, CDR1 LNHNV and CDR2 YYDKDF (reference sequence). CDR3 nucleotide sequence: TGTGCCACCAGCAGAGACAACTCTGGGGCCAACGTCCTGACTTTC. Amino acids: CATSRDNSGANVLTF.

A single count supports this clone. This chain uses TRBV15 with TRBJ1-5; no definite D call. V was cut by 0 bases and J by 7 bases, with 7 bases left in between. In germline, CDR1 is LNHNV, CDR2 YYDKDF (reference sequence). This CDR3 is 13 amino acids long. The CDR3 loop reads CATSRDTWQPQHF. Written as DNA, the CDR3 is TGTGCCACCAGCAGAGATACTTGGCAGCCCCAGCATTTT.

The J gene is TRBJ1-1, the V gene TRBV18; a weak D match, TRBD1 (6 bases). Trimming shortened V by 6 bases and J by 6 bases, and 14 bases separated the two germline ends. The CDR3 consists of 13 residues. Germline V lookup: CDR1 KGHSH, CDR2 LQKENI. The CDR3: CASSQLDSSEAFF. CDR3 DNA: TGTGCCAGCTCCCAACTGGACAGTTCTGAAGCTTTCTTT.

V gene TRBV30 combines with J gene TRBJ2-4; 7 bases map to TRBD1. This CDR3 has 13 residues. The junction had 3 bases not matched to a gene; V was cut back by 1 base and J by 6 bases. Germline values: CDR1 GTSNPN, CDR2 SVGIG (reference sequence). As DNA, the CDR3 is TGTGCCTGGAGTGAGGGACAGTTAAACATTCAGTACTTC. It translates to CAWSEGQLNIQYF.